This T cell receptor (beta chain) stems from a study of response to subunit inactivated influenza vaccine. TCRdb re-analysed the RT-PCR reads in MiXCR, keeping a single row per CDR3 protein. Here the sample spans 800,000 or so distinct CDR3 sequences, roughly 20% being singletons. This clonotype has a count of ten or more. Germline CDR1 is KGHDR and CDR2 is SFDVKD. The CDR3 has 12 residues. Trimming took 6 bases from V and 6 from J, leaving 8 bases between them. This TCR came from a man aged 50 to 60 who received an inactivated influenza vaccine. The chain combines TRBV24-1 with TRBJ2-1; D gene unclear. Here the sequenced sample was PBMCs from blood, taken about 5 days after vaccination. The CDR3, as DNA: TGTGCCACCAGTCGCGGAAGCAATGAGCAGTTCTTC. This codes for CATSRGSNEQFF.